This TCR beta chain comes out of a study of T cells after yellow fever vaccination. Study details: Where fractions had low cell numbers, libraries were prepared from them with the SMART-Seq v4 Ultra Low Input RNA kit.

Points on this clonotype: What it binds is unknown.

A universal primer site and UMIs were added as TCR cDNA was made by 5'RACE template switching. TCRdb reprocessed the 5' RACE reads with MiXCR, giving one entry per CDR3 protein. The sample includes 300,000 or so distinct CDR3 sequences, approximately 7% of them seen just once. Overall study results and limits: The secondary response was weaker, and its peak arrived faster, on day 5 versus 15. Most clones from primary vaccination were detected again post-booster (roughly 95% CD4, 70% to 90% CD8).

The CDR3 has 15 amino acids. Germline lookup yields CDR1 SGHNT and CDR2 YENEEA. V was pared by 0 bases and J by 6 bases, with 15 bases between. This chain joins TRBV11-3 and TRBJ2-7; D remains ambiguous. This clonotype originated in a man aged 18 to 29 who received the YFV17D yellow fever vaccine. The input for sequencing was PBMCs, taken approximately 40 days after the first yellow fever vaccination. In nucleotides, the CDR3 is TGTGCCAGCAGCTTAGATCCGACACTTCTTGCCGAGCAGTACTTC. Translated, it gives CASSLDPTLLAEQYF. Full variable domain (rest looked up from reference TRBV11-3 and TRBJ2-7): EAGVVQSPRYKIIEKKQPVAFWCNPISGHNTLYWYLQNLGQGPELLIRYENEEAVDDSQLPKDRFSAERLKGVDSTLKIQPAELGDSAVYLCASSLDPTLLAEQYFGPGTRLTVT.